Detailed here is one T cell receptor beta chain. Its matching antigen is unknown. The iRepertoire nested amplicon-rescue multiplex PCR amplified TCR alpha and beta CDR3s from RNA. TCRdb reprocessed the multiplex PCR reads with MiXCR, giving one entry per CDR3 protein. The sample has about 140,000 distinct CDR3 sequences; roughly 43% are singletons. The length of the CDR3 is 14 residues. Germline assignment: CDR1 MGHRA and CDR2 YSYEKL. V shed 0 bases and J shed 2 bases, with 6 bases lying between them. This entry is derived from a study of glioma-infiltrating T cells. General study findings and limits: Only very few CDR3 sequences appeared in both tissue and blood.

This sequence was found in a human donor with low-grade glioma or glioblastoma, undergoing nonglioma brain surgery, or in good health (not recorded which). V gene TRBV4-1 combines with J gene TRBJ2-3; no reliable D call. Sequencing was done on a sample of glioma tissue, nonneoplastic brain tissue, or PBMCs (not recorded which). DNA of the CDR3: TGCGCCAGCAGCCAAGACAGATACACAGATACGCAGTATTTT. Its protein product is CASSQDRYTDTQYF.